The 22 T cell receptor beta chains listed next were all sequenced from one sample in a study of graft-versus-host responses after intestinal transplantation. Profiling relied on immunoSEQ multiplex PCR, and the TCRdb table lists in-frame clones only, not all of them. The sample shows more than 10,000 clones, under 95% of them seen only once. The material was PBMCs, obtained 1032 days after intestinal transplantation. The receptors shown here come from a human patient who received an intestinal transplant, so some T cells may come from the graft donor.

This rearrangement joins TRBV5-6 to TRBJ1-1; D is undetermined. The CDR3 spans 12 residues. V was cut by 2 bases and J by 1 base, with 3 bases left in between. Germline loops: CDR1 SGHDT, CDR2 YYEEEE. The CDR3 nucleotides read TGTGCCAGCAGCTTTGGGAACACTGAAGCTTTCTTT. This gives the protein CASSFGNTEAFF.

J is TRBJ1-3 and V is TRBV19; D not certain. Germline V lookup: CDR1 LNHDA, CDR2 SQIVND (reference sequence). CDR3 length equals 12 residues. Trimming removed 7 bases at V and 4 bases at J, with 8 bases between. CDR3 bases: TGTGCCAGTATGTCCGAAGGAAACACCATATATTTT. Residues: CASMSEGNTIYF.

The chain combines TRBV27 with TRBJ2-3; D assignment may be TRBD1 or TRBD2 (5 bases each). Trimming pared 3 bases from V and 2 bases from J, leaving 12 bases between. Germline V gene data show CDR1 as MNHEY and CDR2 as SMNVEV (reference sequence). The CDR3 sequence is 15 residues long. The CDR3 DNA reads TGTGCCAGCAGTTTGATAAGGGGACCCACAGATACGCAGTATTTT. Residues: CASSLIRGPTDTQYF.

This clone was recorded a few times. The chain links TRBV28 to TRBJ1-1; unclear D gene. V was cut by 5 bases and J by 1 base, with 11 bases left in between. The CDR3 length is 14 residues. CDR1 and CDR2 (germline): MDHEN, SYDVKM. The CDR3 nucleotides read TGTGCCAGCAGTGAAATTCAGCCGAACACTGAAGCTTTCTTT. It translates to CASSEIQPNTEAFF.

This clone was recorded once. The chain recombines TRBV15 with TRBJ1-2; a possible D gene is TRBD1 (6 bases). This CDR3 spans 14 amino acids. CDR1 LNHNV and CDR2 YYDKDF come from the germline V gene (reference sequence). The ends were cut back, 1 base at V and 6 bases at J, with 12 bases in the middle. This CDR3 reads CATSRVFSGDGYTF. CDR3 coding DNA: TGTGCCACCAGCAGAGTCTTTTCAGGGGATGGCTACACCTTC.

V usage is TRBV5-4 and J usage is TRBJ2-1; D is uncertain. Trimming stripped 6 bases from V and 5 bases from J, with 12 bases between. Germline V CDR1 and CDR2: SGHNT, YYREEE (reference sequence). The CDR3 extends over 13 amino acids. The CDR3 loop is CASKVDLNNEQFF. CDR3 sequence (DNA): TGTGCCAGCAAGGTAGATCTGAACAATGAGCAGTTCTTC.

This clone was recorded once. V usage is TRBV29-1 and J usage is TRBJ2-7, with TRBD1 matching over 8 bases. V shed 8 bases and J 7 bases; nucleotides not matched to a gene: 16. Per germline, CDR1 SQVTM and CDR2 ANQGSEA. This CDR3 spans 14 amino acids. The CDR3 region is CSILAGTGWEEQYF. The DNA for the CDR3 is TGCAGCATCCTAGCCGGGACAGGTTGGGAGGAGCAGTACTTC.

This clone showed up just once. The V call is TRBV19, the J call TRBJ2-5, with 9 bases lining up with TRBD1. The CDR3 sequence is 14 residues long. V was clipped by 6 bases and J by 1 base; unmatched bases: 3. CDR1 and CDR2 (germline): LNHDA, SQIVND (reference sequence). CDR3 sequence (DNA): TGTGCCAGTAGGACAGGGGGATTCCAAGAGACCCAGTACTTC. It translates to CASRTGGFQETQYF.

V and J are TRBV2 and TRBJ1-6; TRBD1 matches 8 bases. Trimming at V came to 3 bases and at J to 9 bases, leaving 4 bases not matched to a gene. The CDR3 is made up of 14 amino acids. Germline V gene lookup returns CDR1 SNHLY and CDR2 FYNNEI. CDR3 coding DNA: TGTGCCAGCAGTGAGTACAGGGGGGTTTCACCCCTCCACTTT. It specifies CASSEYRGVSPLHF. Full variable domain (remainder filled in from reference TRBV2 and TRBJ1-6): EPEVTQTPSHQVTQMGQEVILRCVPISNHLYFYWYRQILGQKVEFLVSFYNNEISEKSEIFDDQFSVERPDGSNFTLKIRSTKLEDSAMYFCASSEYRGVSPLHFGNGTRLTVT.

V is TRBV7-9 and J is TRBJ1-1; 7 bases agree with TRBD1. Germline V gene sequence: CDR1 SEHNR, CDR2 FQNEAQ (reference sequence). V lost 5 bases and J lost 6; bases outside the gene matches: 6. There are 13 residues in the CDR3. The CDR3 sequence: CASSPWDSSEAFF. In nucleotides, the CDR3 is TGTGCCAGCAGCCCGTGGGACAGTTCTGAAGCTTTCTTT.

The gene calls are TRBV2 and TRBJ1-1; the match to TRBD1 covers 10 bases. Trimming removed 3 bases from V and 4 bases from J; junction bases left unmatched: 5. CDR1 and CDR2 (germline): SNHLY, FYNNEI. The CDR3 loop spans 15 amino acids. CDR3 sequence (DNA): TGTGCCAGCAGTGATAGCCGGGACAGGGGCACTGAAGCTTTCTTT. Its protein is CASSDSRDRGTEAFF.

The chain has TRBV6-4 and TRBJ1-1; TRBD1 is a possible D gene (5 bases). The V end was cut by 5 bases, the J end by 1 base, with 11 bases between. Germline loops: CDR1 MRHNA, CDR2 SNTAGT. The CDR3 extends over 14 amino acids. CDR3 in amino acids: CASSSGAANTEAFF. The CDR3 DNA sequence: TGTGCCAGCAGTAGCGGGGCAGCGAACACTGAAGCTTTCTTT.

The chain has TRBV19 and TRBJ1-2, with D possibly being TRBD1 (5 bases). From germline, CDR1 is LNHDA and CDR2 SQIVND (reference sequence). The CDR3 is made up of 15 amino acids. The V gene lost 0 bases and the J gene lost 4 bases, with 12 bases spanning the gap. Written as DNA, the CDR3 is TGTGCCAGTAGTATAGATGGGACCAACCCCTATGGCTACACCTTC. Amino acids: CASSIDGTNPYGYTF. The complete variable domain, with remaining parts taken from reference TRBV19 and TRBJ1-2, reads DGGITQSPKYLFRKEGQNVTLSCEQNLNHDAMYWYRQDPGQGLRLIYYSQIVNDFQKGDIAEGYSVSREKKESFPLTVTSAQKNPTAFYLCASSIDGTNPYGYTFGSGTRLTVV.

The rearrangement joins TRBV5-1 to TRBJ2-2; the D gene is possibly TRBD1 (5 bases). V lost 8 bases and J lost 1, with 18 bases in between. The CDR3 runs to 16 residues. Germline loops: CDR1 SGHRS, CDR2 YFSETQ. CDR3 amino acids: CASSLLGLENTGELFF. DNA for the CDR3: TGCGCCAGTTCCCTCCTGGGGCTCGAGAACACCGGGGAGCTGTTTTTT.

The chain links TRBV14 to TRBJ1-1, with D perhaps TRBD1 (5 bases). The germline V gene encodes CDR1 SGHDN and CDR2 FVKESK. The length of the CDR3 is 14 residues. Between the trimmed V and J ends, which lost 0 bases and 10 bases, there was a span of 15 bases. This CDR3 is CASSQDWGDSGAFF. CDR3 DNA sequence: TGTGCCAGCAGCCAAGATTGGGGGGACTCGGGAGCTTTCTTT.

In its sample, this clone was seen once. V and J are TRBV11-3 and TRBJ2-7; 8 positions match TRBD1. This CDR3 spans 14 amino acids. Trimming removed 1 base from V and 2 bases from J; junction bases left unmatched: 1. Germline CDR1 SGHNT, CDR2 YENEEA. The CDR3 DNA reads as TGTGCCAGCAGCTTAGGCAGGGGGCCCTACGAGCAGTACTTC. It specifies CASSLGRGPYEQYF. The full variable domain, rest sourced from reference TRBV11-3 and TRBJ2-7, is EAGVVQSPRYKIIEKKQPVAFWCNPISGHNTLYWYLQNLGQGPELLIRYENEEAVDDSQLPKDRFSAERLKGVDSTLKIQPAELGDSAVYLCASSLGRGPYEQYFGPGTRLTVT.

To note about this clone: The same CDR3 also results from other DNA sequences found in this sample. The chain couples TRBV27 to TRBJ1-2; D is perhaps TRBD1 (5 bases). This CDR3 has 13 residues. Trimming took off 7 bases at V and 5 bases at J, with 14 bases between the two ends. Looked up from germline, CDR1 is MNHEY and CDR2 is SMNVEV (reference sequence). This CDR3 is CASMKGTGYGYTF. The DNA of the CDR3 is TGTGCCAGCATGAAAGGGACTGGATATGGCTACACCTTC.

The chain's CDR3 is CARTRGGAYNEQFF. In DNA, the CDR3 is TGTGCCAGGACCCGGGGGGGGGCCTACAATGAGCAGTTCTTC. The gene calls are TRBV2 and TRBJ2-1; TRBD2 agrees at 8 bases. Germline loops: CDR1 SNHLY, CDR2 FYNNEI. The CDR3 totals 14 residues. Trimming took 9 bases from V and 2 from J; bases not matched to a gene: 6.

The V call is TRBV6-5, the J call TRBJ2-4, with 8 bases that match TRBD1. Germline CDR1 reads MNHEY; CDR2 reads SVGAGI. The ends lost 0 bases at V and 6 bases at J; junction bases unmatched: 7. The length of the CDR3 is 16 residues. Here the CDR3 DNA reads TGTGCCAGCAGTTACTCGTGGCAGGGGGCTGGAAACATTCAGTACTTC. This codes for CASSYSWQGAGNIQYF.

The V and J genes are TRBV18 and TRBJ1-5; the D gene is possibly TRBD1 (5 bases). The V end was cut by 8 bases, the J end by 4 bases, with 9 bases between. This CDR3 spans 12 amino acids. Germline V CDR1 and CDR2: KGHSH, LQKENI. CDR3 loop: CASTDRNQPQHF. The CDR3 DNA reads as TGTGCCAGCACCGACAGAAATCAGCCCCAGCATTTT.

The chain carries TRBV5-1 and TRBJ1-2; maybe TRBD1 (6 bases). The CDR3 is made up of 13 amino acids. The V gene's germline CDR1 is SGHRS and CDR2 YFSETQ. Trimming took 0 bases from V and 8 from J, leaving 11 bases between them. CDR3 in DNA: TGCGCCAGCAGCTTGGCCGCGGGGGCCGGCTACACCTTC. Protein product: CASSLAAGAGYTF. The variable domain in full, with the rest retrieved from reference TRBV5-1 and TRBJ1-2, is KAGVTQTPRYLIKTRGQQVTLSCSPISGHRSVSWYQQTPGQGLQFLFEYFSETQRNKGNFPGRFSGRQFSNSRSEMNVSTLELGDSALYLCASSLAAGAGYTFGSGTRLTVV.

The CDR3 region is CAARGGDGTEAFF. The CDR3 region has the DNA TGTGCCGCGAGGGGTGGGGATGGAACTGAAGCTTTCTTT. The V call is TRBV6-1, the J call TRBJ1-1; TRBD1 might be the D (5 bases). Trimming cost V 11 bases and J 5 bases, with 18 bases left between them. Germline V gene sequence: CDR1 MNHNS, CDR2 SASEGT. The CDR3 has 13 residues.